The 4 T cell receptor beta chains given below trace back to one sample, sequenced in a study of T cells in Graves' hyperthyroidism and ophthalmopathy. The investigators amplified TCR beta CDR3 regions from RNA transcripts. A first-round RT-PCR of the TCR CDR3 used the HTBI primer set. TCRdb fed the multiplex PCR reads into MiXCR, producing one record per CDR3 protein. This table has approximately 490,000 distinct CDR3 sequences, about 20% appearing once. Sequenced sample: blood. These receptors were collected from a woman aged 70-85 years with Graves' ophthalmopathy.

The chain joins TRBV29-1 to TRBJ2-3; the match to TRBD1 covers 9 bases. CDR1 is SQVTM and CDR2 is ANQGSEA in the germline V gene. J lost 2 bases, V lost 7 bases, and 4 bases had no gene match. This CDR3 spans 13 amino acids. The CDR3 bases are TGCAGCGGGGACAGGGAAGCCACAGATACGCAGTATTTT. It is translated as CSGDREATDTQYF.

This clonotype was observed once. The genes are TRBV6-2 or TRBV6-3 and TRBJ2-3, with D possibly TRBD2 on 6 matching bases. This CDR3 is 15 amino acids long. V was trimmed by 6 bases and J by 5 bases, leaving 18 bases between them. Germline CDR1 is MNHEY and CDR2 is SVGEGT. CDR3 amino acids: CASSSGRGNIDTQYF. The CDR3 nucleotides read TGTGCCAGCAGCTCTGGTCGGGGGAATATAGATACGCAGTATTTT.

Only a few counts were recorded for this clonotype. The rearrangement links TRBV6-1 to TRBJ2-7, with D possibly matching TRBD1 (6 bases). Deletions cut 6 bases from V and 3 bases from J, with 24 bases between. Germline V CDR1 and CDR2: MNHNS, SASEGT. The CDR3 sequence is 17 residues long. CDR3 in amino acids: CASRAGTLTGPLYEQYF. The CDR3 DNA is TGTGCCAGCAGGGCTGGTACTCTTACAGGGCCCCTCTACGAGCAGTACTTC.

The gene calls are TRBV16 and TRBJ1-4; D perhaps matches TRBD1 (5 bases). This CDR3 is 15 amino acids long. The germline V gene has CDR1 KGHSY and CDR2 FQNENV. V dropped 2 bases and J dropped 7 bases, with 14 bases sitting between them. The CDR3 spells CASSQELRGAEKLFF. DNA for the CDR3: TGTGCCAGCAGCCAAGAATTAAGAGGGGCTGAAAAACTGTTTTTT.